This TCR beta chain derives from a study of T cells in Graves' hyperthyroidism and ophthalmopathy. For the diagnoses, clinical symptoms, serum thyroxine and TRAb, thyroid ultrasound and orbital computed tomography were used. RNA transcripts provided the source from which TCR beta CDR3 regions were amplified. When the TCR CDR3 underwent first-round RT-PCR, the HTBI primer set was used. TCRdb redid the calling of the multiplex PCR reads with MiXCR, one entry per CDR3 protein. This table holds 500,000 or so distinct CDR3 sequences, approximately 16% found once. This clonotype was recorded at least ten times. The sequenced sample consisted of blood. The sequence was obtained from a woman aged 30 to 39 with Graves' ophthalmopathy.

The DNA for the CDR3 is TGTGCCAGCCAAACACAAATTGGGGCTGAAGCTTTCTTT. This translates into CASQTQIGAEAFF. V usage is TRBV6-1 and J usage is TRBJ1-1; D is unresolved. The germline V gene has CDR1 MNHNS and CDR2 SASEGT. CDR3 length equals 13 residues. V dropped 8 bases and J dropped 6 bases, with 16 bases sitting between them.